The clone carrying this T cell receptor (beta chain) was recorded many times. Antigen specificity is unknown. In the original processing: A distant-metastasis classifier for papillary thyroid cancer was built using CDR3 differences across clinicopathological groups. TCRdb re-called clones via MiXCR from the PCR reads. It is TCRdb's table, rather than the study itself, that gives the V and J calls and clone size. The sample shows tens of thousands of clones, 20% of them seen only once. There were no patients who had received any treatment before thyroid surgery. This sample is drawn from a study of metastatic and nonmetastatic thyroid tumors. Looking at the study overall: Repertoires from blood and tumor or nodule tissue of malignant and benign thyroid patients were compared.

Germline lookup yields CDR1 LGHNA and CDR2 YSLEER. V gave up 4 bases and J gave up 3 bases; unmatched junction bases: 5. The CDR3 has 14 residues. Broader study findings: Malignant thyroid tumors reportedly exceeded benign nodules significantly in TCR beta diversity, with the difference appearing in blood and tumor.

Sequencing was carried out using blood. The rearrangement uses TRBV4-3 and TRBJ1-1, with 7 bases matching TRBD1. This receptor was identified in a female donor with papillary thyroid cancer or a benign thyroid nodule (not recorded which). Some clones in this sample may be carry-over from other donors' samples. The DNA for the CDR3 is TGCGCCAGCAGCCGAACAGGGGTAGACACTGAAGCTTTCTTT. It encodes CASSRTGVDTEAFF.